The 25 T cell receptor beta chains below come from one sample, sequenced in a study of early T cells in non-severe SARS-CoV-2 infection. TCRdb used MiXCR to reprocess the 5' RACE reads, holding one entry per CDR3 protein. The table includes tens of thousands of distinct CDR3 sequences, about 13% detected once. The source material was whole blood. These TCRs come from an adult who was a healthcare worker with PCR-confirmed SARS-CoV-2 infection or an uninfected control (not recorded which).

This clonotype was observed a handful of times. J is TRBJ1-5 and V is TRBV28, with TRBD1 matching over 10 bases. The CDR3 length is 15 residues. V lost 5 bases and J lost 7; bases outside the gene matches: 8. Germline V lookup: CDR1 MDHEN, CDR2 SYDVKM. CDR3 in DNA: TGTGCCAGCAGTCCCCCAGGGACAGGGGCCCAGCCCCAGCATTTT. It specifies CASSPPGTGAQPQHF. Variable domain in full (rest from reference TRBV28 and TRBJ1-5): DVKVTQSSRYLVKRTGEKVFLECVQDMDHENMFWYRQDPGLGLRLIYFSYDVKMKEKGDIPEGYSVSREKKERFSLILESASTNQTSMYLCASSPPGTGAQPQHFGDGTRLSIL.

This clonotype was found many times. The CDR3 region is CASSLEASGNEQYF. The CDR3 nucleotides read TGTGCCAGCAGCTTAGAAGCTAGCGGGAACGAGCAGTACTTC. The V gene is TRBV11-2, the J gene TRBJ2-7; 9 nucleotides line up with TRBD2. In germline, CDR1 is SGHAT, CDR2 FQNNGV. The CDR3 sequence is 14 residues long. Trimming cost V 0 bases and J 5 bases; bases outside gene matches: 2. The full variable domain, with the rest looked up from reference TRBV11-2 and TRBJ2-7, is EAGVAQSPRYKIIEKRQSVAFWCNPISGHATLYWYQQILGQGPKLLIQFQNNGVVDDSQLPKDRFSAERLKGVDSTLKIQPAKLEDSAVYLCASSLEASGNEQYFGPGTRLTVT.

This clonotype was detected many times. V is TRBV11-3 and J is TRBJ2-5; no reliable D call. The V end lost 5 bases, the J end lost 1 base, and 8 bases lay between the germline ends. This CDR3 is 13 amino acids long. CDR1 and CDR2 (germline): SGHNT, YENEEA. In DNA form, the CDR3 reads TGTGCCAGCAGCCGAGGTCCCCAAGAGACCCAGTACTTC. Residues: CASSRGPQETQYF.

This clonotype was detected many times. V usage is TRBV20-1 and J usage is TRBJ2-7; D is unclear. The germline gives CDR1 DFQATT, CDR2 SNEGSKA (reference sequence). V shed 6 bases and J shed 2 bases, with 5 bases lying between them. The CDR3 spans 10 residues. The CDR3 region is CSATAYEQYF. As DNA, the CDR3 is TGCAGTGCAACTGCCTACGAGCAGTACTTC.

This clonotype was counted between two and nine times. The chain carries TRBV6-6 and TRBJ1-1; D is unresolved. CDR3 length: 14 residues. Trimming stripped 2 bases from V and 0 bases from J, with 7 bases between. Germline assignment: CDR1 MNHNY and CDR2 SVGAGI (reference sequence). This chain's CDR3 is CASSYATVNTEAFF. The DNA for the CDR3 is TGTGCCAGCAGTTACGCGACGGTGAACACTGAAGCTTTCTTT.

The sample holds one count of this clonotype. A much larger clone is a single base away; this may be a read error. The rearrangement uses TRBV7-9 and TRBJ2-5; TRBD2 is a possible D gene (7 bases). The germline CDR1 and CDR2 sequences are SEHNR and FQNEAQ (reference sequence). The CDR3 runs 16 residues. The CDR3 DNA is TGTGCCAGCAGCTTAACAACAACCACAGGGCGGGAGACCCGGTACTTC. Protein product: CASSLTTTTGRETRYF.

On this clonotype itself: A much larger clonotype is one base distant, so this may be a read error. V gene TRBV11-2 combines with J gene TRBJ1-1, with D perhaps matching TRBD1 (5 bases). CDR3 length: 17 residues. The V gene's germline CDR1 is SGHAT and CDR2 FQNNGV. The CDR3 bases are TGTGCCAGCAGCTTAGTTGGGGGAACGAGTCAGAACTCTGAAGCTTTCTTT. Protein product: CASSLVGGTSQNSEAFF. The full variable domain, its missing parts supplied by reference TRBV11-2 and TRBJ1-1, is EAGVAQSPRYKIIEKRQSVAFWCNPISGHATLYWYQQILGQGPKLLIQFQNNGVVDDSQLPKDRFSAERLKGVDSTLKIQPAKLEDSAVYLCASSLVGGTSQNSEAFFGQGTRLTVV.

The V gene is TRBV6-2 or TRBV6-3, the J gene TRBJ1-1; D gene uncertain. Trimming took 4 bases from V and 1 from J, leaving 4 bases between them. The germline V gene encodes CDR1 MNHEY and CDR2 SVGEGT. The CDR3 totals 12 residues. CDR3 loop: CASSSPNTEAFF. CDR3 coding DNA: TGTGCCAGCAGTTCCCCGAACACTGAAGCTTTCTTT.

Only a few counts were recorded for this clonotype. The chain uses TRBV9 and TRBJ1-2; 7 bases agree with TRBD1. The CDR3 covers 15 residues. The V and J ends lost 5 bases and 5 bases, in that order; junction bases with no gene match: 12. Germline CDR1 and CDR2: SGDLS and YYNGEE. CDR3 sequence: CASSMSRTGPYGYTF. CDR3 nucleotide sequence: TGTGCCAGCAGTATGTCCAGGACAGGACCTTATGGCTACACCTTC.

This clonotype was detected ten times or more. The chain carries TRBV29-1 and TRBJ2-5, with 12 bases identical to TRBD2. Germline V CDR1 and CDR2: SQVTM, ANQGSEA. The trim removed 5 bases at V and 9 bases at J, leaving 4 bases unmatched. This CDR3 has 12 amino acids. The chain's CDR3 is CSVRLAGEAQYF. CDR3 DNA sequence: TGCAGCGTTAGACTAGCGGGAGAAGCCCAGTACTTC.

At least ten counts were recorded for this clonotype. The rearrangement links TRBV28 to TRBJ2-7; 8 bases map to TRBD2. CDR3 length: 20 residues. Germline CDR1 MDHEN, CDR2 SYDVKM. Germline trimming cut 5 bases from V and 2 bases from J; bases unmatched to any gene: 23. The CDR3 region is CASSGVQGGIAGSLAYEQYF. In nucleotides, the CDR3 is TGTGCCAGCAGTGGAGTACAGGGCGGGATAGCGGGAAGTCTAGCCTACGAGCAGTACTTC.

This clonotype was seen repeatedly, ten times or more. V is TRBV12-3 or TRBV12-4 and J is TRBJ1-1, with 9 bases aligning to TRBD1. The CDR3 is 16 residues long. Trimming took 3 bases from V and 2 from J; bases not matched to a gene: 7. Written as DNA, the CDR3 is TGTGCCAGCAGTTTCCTCGGGACAGGGAGAAACACTGAAGCTTTCTTT. It translates to CASSFLGTGRNTEAFF.

This clonotype was seen more than once but under ten times. The rearrangement links TRBV4-3 to TRBJ2-4; 7 bases align to TRBD2. Germline values: CDR1 LGHNA, CDR2 YSLEER. The length of the CDR3 is 16 residues. With V trimmed by 0 bases and J by 8 bases, 10 bases remained unmatched. The CDR3 DNA reads as TGCGCCAGCAGCCAAGATATCGGGGGAGGGTCGGACATTCAGTACTTC. This encodes CASSQDIGGGSDIQYF.

In regard to this clonotype: The conserved closing phenylalanine or tryptophan is absent in this CDR3, likely reflecting a read error. In DNA, the CDR3 is TGTGCCAGCAGCGTGACAGGGTACTCACCCCTCCACTCT. It is translated as CASSVTGYSPLHS. This chain links TRBV6-5 with TRBJ1-6; 7 nucleotides agree with TRBD1. This CDR3 has 13 residues. Per germline, CDR1 MNHEY and CDR2 SVGAGI. J gave up 10 bases and V 6 bases, and 6 bases lay outside the gene matches.

This clonotype occurred many times. The chain employs TRBV20-1 and TRBJ2-5; tentatively, D is TRBD1 or TRBD2 (5 bases each). V lost 6 bases, J lost 7 bases, and 18 bases lay in between. The CDR3 runs 13 residues. Germline values: CDR1 DFQATT, CDR2 SNEGSKA (reference sequence). For the CDR3, the DNA is TGCAGTGCCCCCCCCCAAGGTGGGGGGACCCAGTACTTC. Translated: CSAPPQGGGTQYF.

This clonotype was counted only a few times. The chain uses TRBV6-6 and TRBJ2-4; D tentatively fits TRBD1 or TRBD2 (5 bases each). The CDR3 extends over 14 amino acids. Germline loops: CDR1 MNHNY, CDR2 SVGAGI (reference sequence). The ends were cut back, 6 bases at V and 6 bases at J, with 15 bases in the middle. As DNA, the CDR3 is TGTGCCAGCAGACCGGACATTGGGGGAAACATTCAGTACTTC. This codes for CASRPDIGGNIQYF.

In the case of this clonotype: A much larger clone lies one base from this, so it may be a read error. This chain connects TRBV28 to TRBJ2-7; TRBD2 aligns across 7 bases. The V gene end was trimmed by 6 bases and the J gene end by 2 bases; junction bases not matched to a gene: 7. The CDR3 extends over 14 amino acids. Germline V gene lookup returns CDR1 MDHEN and CDR2 SYDVKM. CDR3 in amino acids: CASRTKGTTYEQYF. The CDR3 coding sequence is TGTGCCAGCAGGACTAAAGGGACTACCTACGAGCAGTACTTC.

The rearrangement uses TRBV14 and TRBJ1-6, with D unclear. Germline V lookup: CDR1 SGHDN, CDR2 FVKESK. The CDR3 has 14 amino acids. The germline V and J ends were trimmed by 2 bases and 5 bases, with 7 bases remaining between them. DNA for the CDR3: TGTGCCAGCAGCCAACTTGGGCATAATTCACCCCTCCACTTT. Its translation is CASSQLGHNSPLHF.

This clonotype was counted many times. The gene calls are TRBV2 and TRBJ2-2; D ambiguous. The CDR3 spans 15 residues. The V end was cut by 2 bases, the J end by 2 bases, with 9 bases between. Germline-derived CDR1 and CDR2 are SNHLY and FYNNEI. CDR3 sequence reads: CASSEQKSNTGELFF. The CDR3 DNA is TGTGCCAGCAGTGAACAGAAGTCTAACACCGGGGAGCTGTTTTTT.

The sample holds many counts of this clonotype. V usage is TRBV5-1 and J usage is TRBJ1-2; maybe TRBD1 (6 bases). The CDR3 runs 15 residues. With 4 bases removed from V and 7 bases from J, the gap between germline ends came to 20 bases. The V gene's germline CDR1 is SGHRS and CDR2 YFSETQ. The CDR3 DNA reads as TGCGCCAGCAGCAAGGGGGACCCGGCGATGGGTGGCTACACCTTC. Protein sequence: CASSKGDPAMGGYTF. The full variable domain, in which reference TRBV5-1 and TRBJ1-2 provide the parts outside the CDR3, is KAGVTQTPRYLIKTRGQQVTLSCSPISGHRSVSWYQQTPGQGLQFLFEYFSETQRNKGNFPGRFSGRQFSNSRSEMNVSTLELGDSALYLCASSKGDPAMGGYTFGSGTRLTVV.

This clonotype was counted ten times or more. This chain joins TRBV3-1 and TRBJ2-3; D unresolved. Germline-derived CDR1 and CDR2 are LGHDT and YNNKEL (reference sequence). With 2 bases removed from V and 8 bases from J, the gap between germline ends came to 8 bases. CDR3 length: 12 residues. CDR3 bases: TGTGCCAGCAGCCAACGAGTCAGTACGCAGTATTTT. It translates to CASSQRVSTQYF.

This clonotype was seen at least ten times. This chain connects TRBV5-5 to TRBJ1-5, with D unclear. The CDR3 contains 15 residues. The germline V gene encodes CDR1 SGHKS and CDR2 YYEKEE (reference sequence). V was cut by 2 bases and J by 0 bases, with 9 bases left in between. The CDR3 region is CASSFEGNSNQPQHF. CDR3 nucleotides: TGTGCCAGCAGCTTTGAGGGAAATAGCAATCAGCCCCAGCATTTT.

The chain couples TRBV5-6 to TRBJ2-2; 7 nucleotides line up with TRBD2. CDR3 size: 15 residues. V lost 2 bases, J lost 4 bases, and 5 bases stayed unmatched. The germline CDR1 and CDR2 sequences are SGHDT and YYEEEE. CDR3 region: CASSFREASTGELFF. The DNA of the CDR3 is TGTGCCAGCAGCTTCCGGGAGGCAAGCACCGGGGAGCTGTTTTTT.

The J gene is TRBJ2-7, the V gene TRBV4-2; 7 positions agree with TRBD2. In germline, CDR1 is LGHNA, CDR2 YNFKEQ. The CDR3 sequence is 15 residues long. The V segment lost 2 bases and the J segment 2 bases; nucleotides outside the gene matches: 6. CDR3: CASSQLGLDPYEQYF. As DNA, the CDR3 is TGTGCCAGCAGCCAACTTGGACTAGATCCCTACGAGCAGTACTTC.

This clonotype was counted between two and nine times. V gene TRBV29-1 combines with J gene TRBJ1-5; 7 positions match TRBD1. With V trimmed by 6 bases and J by 1 base, 3 bases remained unmatched. This CDR3 has 13 amino acids. Germline V gene data show CDR1 as SQVTM and CDR2 as ANQGSEA. CDR3 DNA sequence: TGCAGCGTAGAGACAGGGAGCAATCAGCCCCAGCATTTT. This encodes CSVETGSNQPQHF.